A selection of T cell receptor beta chains follows, all from one sample in a study of blood T cell repertoires in COVID-19. Generated by immunoSEQ multiplex PCR, the TCRdb table keeps only in-frame clones and is missing some. Here the sample spans some 120,000 clones, approximately 80% being singletons. The sequencing input was peripheral blood. The receptor source for this set is a woman aged 55-70 years with acute or convalescent COVID-19. Both conserved end residues are part of each CDR3. A D gene is named only where the DNA matches it firmly. The listing skips clone size in some rows; elsewhere it reads once, few, many or a size class.

size	J	D	V	DNA	CDR3
NA	TRBJ1-5	NA	TRBV19	TGTGCCAGTAGTATTAGTGGGGGGGCAGGCCCTAGCAATCAGCCCCAGCATTTT	CASSISGGAGPSNQPQHF
NA	TRBJ1-2	TRBD1	TRBV29-1	TGCAGCGTTAGGGAGAGGGACAGGGGAAACTATGGCTACACCTTC	CSVRERDRGNYGYTF
few	TRBJ1-1	NA	TRBV19	TGTGCCAGTAGTATCACGAACAGGGCCACTGAAGCTTTCTTT	CASSITNRATEAFF
NA	TRBJ1-2	NA	TRBV7-9	TGTGCCAGCAGCTTAGGACAGGAGGTGGATGGCTACACCTTC	CASSLGQEVDGYTF
NA	TRBJ2-5	NA	TRBV2	TGTGCCAGCAGGGGGGGGGCGAATAAAGAGACCCAGTACTTC	CASRGGANKETQYF
NA	TRBJ2-1	NA	TRBV2	TGTGCCAGCAGTGACCGCGGTGATAGGAATGAGCAGTTCTTC	CASSDRGDRNEQFF
NA	TRBJ1-2	NA	TRBV5-8	TGTGCCAGCAGCTTGGGAGGGTCCGTCTATGGCTACACCTTC	CASSLGGSVYGYTF
NA	TRBJ1-5	NA	TRBV7-2	TGTGCCAGCAGCTTAACCTCAGGGTTTTATCAGCCCCAGCATTTT	CASSLTSGFYQPQHF
NA	TRBJ1-1	NA	TRBV12-3/TRBV12-4	TGTGCCAGCAGTTTAGCCCTAGAAGCTTTCTTT	CASSLALEAFF
NA	TRBJ1-1	TRBD1	TRBV6-5	TGTGCCAGCAGTAGGACAGGGGTTACTGAAGCTTTCTTT	CASSRTGVTEAFF
NA	TRBJ1-1	NA	TRBV6-1	TGTGCCAGCAGCGGTCAAAGTTCCGAGGCTTTCTTT	CASSGQSSEAFF
NA	TRBJ2-1	NA	TRBV30	TGTGCCTGGAGTGCTCTCGACTCCTTAGATGAGCAGTTCTTC	CAWSALDSLDEQFF
NA	TRBJ1-1	NA	TRBV10-1	TGCGCCAGCAGTGGTGGGGCAGACAGCCTGAACACTGAAGCTTTCTTT	CASSGGADSLNTEAFF
NA	TRBJ2-3	NA	TRBV5-1	TGCGCCAGCACCGACCAGGGTCGTACCGCGGATACGCAGTATTTT	CASTDQGRTADTQYF
NA	TRBJ1-2	NA	TRBV2	TGTGCCAGCCACCGGGGAGGCTACGGCTACACCTTC	CASHRGGYGYTF
NA	TRBJ2-3	TRBD1	TRBV24-1	TGTGCCACCAGATCCGGGACAGCCACAGATACGCAGTATTTT	CATRSGTATDTQYF
NA	TRBJ2-1	NA	TRBV11-1	TGTGCCAGCAGCGCCTTACAGGGTTTGAGGGGCAATGAGCAGTTCTTC	CASSALQGLRGNEQFF
NA	TRBJ2-2	NA	TRBV5-1	TGCGCCAGCAACTGGGACAATTCCGACGGGGAGCTGTTTTTT	CASNWDNSDGELFF
once	TRBJ2-7	TRBD1	TRBV7-2	TGTGCCAGCAGCCTAAACAGGGGAGCGGCCTACGAGCAGTACTTC	CASSLNRGAAYEQYF
NA	TRBJ1-4	TRBD1	TRBV14	TGTGCCAGCAGCCCCAGCAAGGGGACAGCGGGCTGGACTGAAAAACTGTTTTTT	CASSPSKGTAGWTEKLFF
NA	TRBJ2-2	NA	TRBV30	TGTGCCTGGTACCCGGGGTCAGGCAGTACCGGGGAGCTGTTTTTT	CAWYPGSGSTGELFF
NA	TRBJ1-4	NA	TRBV7-9	TGTGCCAGCAGCCGCCAGAACAATGAAAAACTGTTTTTT	CASSRQNNEKLFF
NA	TRBJ1-5	TRBD1	TRBV10-1	TGCGCCAGCAGTGAGGGGACAGGGTTTAATCAGCCCCAGCATTTT	CASSEGTGFNQPQHF
NA	TRBJ2-5	NA	TRBV2	TGTGCCAGCAGTGAAGCAGAACAGCAAGAGACCCAGTACTTC	CASSEAEQQETQYF
NA	TRBJ2-4	NA	TRBV5-8	TGTGCCAGCAGTTTAAACAGAAACATTCAGTACTTC	CASSLNRNIQYF
NA	TRBJ2-3	NA	TRBV5-4	TGTGCCAGCAGCTGGGGTCAGGGGCGTCTGGGCACAGATACGCAGTATTTT	CASSWGQGRLGTDTQYF